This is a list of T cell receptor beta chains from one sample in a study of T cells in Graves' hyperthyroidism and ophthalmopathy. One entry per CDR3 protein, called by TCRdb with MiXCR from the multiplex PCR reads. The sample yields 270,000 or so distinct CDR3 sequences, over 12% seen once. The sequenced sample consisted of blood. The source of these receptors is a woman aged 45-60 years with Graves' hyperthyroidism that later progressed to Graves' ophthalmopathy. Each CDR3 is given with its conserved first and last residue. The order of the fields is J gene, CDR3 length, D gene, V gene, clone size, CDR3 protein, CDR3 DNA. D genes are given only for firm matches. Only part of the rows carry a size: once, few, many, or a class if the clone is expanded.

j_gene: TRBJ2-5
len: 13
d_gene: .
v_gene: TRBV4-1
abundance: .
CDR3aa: CASNLNLGETQYF
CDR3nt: TGCGCCAGCAACCTGAACTTAGGGGAGACCCAGTACTTC

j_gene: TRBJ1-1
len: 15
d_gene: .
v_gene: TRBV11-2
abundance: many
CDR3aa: CASSPPRAGHTEAFF
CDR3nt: TGTGCCAGCAGCCCGCCCAGGGCGGGTCACACTGAAGCTTTCTTT

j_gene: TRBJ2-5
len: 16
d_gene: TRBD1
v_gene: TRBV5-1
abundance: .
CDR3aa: CASSRTGGRIQETQYF
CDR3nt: TGCGCCAGCAGCAGGACAGGTGGTAGAATTCAAGAGACCCAGTACTTC

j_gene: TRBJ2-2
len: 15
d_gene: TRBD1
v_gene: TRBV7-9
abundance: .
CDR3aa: CASSQTAGGLGELFF
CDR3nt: TGTGCCAGCAGCCAAACGGCAGGGGGCCTCGGGGAGCTGTTTTTT

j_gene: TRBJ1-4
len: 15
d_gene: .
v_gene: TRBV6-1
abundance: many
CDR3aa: CASRGMGGLNEKLFF
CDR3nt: TGTGCCAGCAGAGGAATGGGGGGCTTAAATGAAAAACTGTTTTTT

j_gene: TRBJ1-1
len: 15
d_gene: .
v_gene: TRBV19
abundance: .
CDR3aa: CASSPRPGKNTEAFF
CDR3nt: TGTGCCAGTAGTCCCCGTCCGGGTAAGAACACTGAAGCTTTCTTT

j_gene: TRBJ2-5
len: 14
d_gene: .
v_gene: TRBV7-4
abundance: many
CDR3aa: CASTKPGGQETQYF
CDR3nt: TGTGCCAGCACCAAACCGGGCGGCCAAGAGACCCAGTACTTC

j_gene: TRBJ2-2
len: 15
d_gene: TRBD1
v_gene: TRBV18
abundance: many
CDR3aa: CASSLQGVGTGELFF
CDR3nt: TGTGCCAGCTCACTACAGGGGGTCGGCACCGGGGAGCTGTTTTTT

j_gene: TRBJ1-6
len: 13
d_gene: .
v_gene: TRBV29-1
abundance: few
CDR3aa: CSVRTTAASPLHF
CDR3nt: TGCAGCGTCAGAACCACGGCGGCCTCACCCCTCCACTTT

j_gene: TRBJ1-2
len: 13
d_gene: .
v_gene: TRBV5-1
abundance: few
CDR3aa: CASSLGSLYGYTF
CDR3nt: TGCGCCAGCAGCTTAGGCAGCCTCTATGGCTACACCTTC

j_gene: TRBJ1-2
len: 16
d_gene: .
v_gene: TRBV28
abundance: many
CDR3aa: CASSSGGQGINYGYTF
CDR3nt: TGTGCCAGCAGTTCTGGAGGGCAGGGTATTAACTATGGCTACACCTTC

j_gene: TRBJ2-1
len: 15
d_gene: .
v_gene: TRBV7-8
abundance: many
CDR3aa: CASSLAGRSYNEQFF
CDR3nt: TGTGCCAGCAGCTTAGCGGGCAGGAGCTACAATGAGCAGTTCTTC

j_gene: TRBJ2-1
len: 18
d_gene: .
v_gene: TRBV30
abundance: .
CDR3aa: CAWSLRGRGGGSYNEQFF
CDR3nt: TGTGCCTGGAGTCTCAGGGGAAGGGGGGGCGGCTCCTACAATGAGCAGTTCTTC

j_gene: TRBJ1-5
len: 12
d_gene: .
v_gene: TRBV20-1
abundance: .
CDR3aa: CSFQGPNQPQHF
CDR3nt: TGCAGCTTCCAGGGACCCAATCAGCCCCAGCATTTT

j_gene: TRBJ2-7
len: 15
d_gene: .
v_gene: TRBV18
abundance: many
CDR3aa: CASSPSAGGSYEQYF
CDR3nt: TGTGCCAGCTCACCAAGTGCAGGGGGGTCCTACGAGCAGTACTTC

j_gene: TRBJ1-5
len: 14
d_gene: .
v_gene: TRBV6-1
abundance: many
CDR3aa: CASLEQGKTQPQHF
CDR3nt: TGTGCCAGCTTGGAACAGGGTAAAACTCAGCCCCAGCATTTT

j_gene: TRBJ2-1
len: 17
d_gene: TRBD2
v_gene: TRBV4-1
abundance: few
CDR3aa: CASSPGLAGVRYNEQFF
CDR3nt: TGCGCCAGCAGCCCGGGACTAGCGGGAGTTCGTTACAATGAGCAGTTCTTC

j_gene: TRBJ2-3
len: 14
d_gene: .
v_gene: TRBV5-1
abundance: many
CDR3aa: CASKDGSSTDTQYF
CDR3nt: TGCGCCAGCAAGGACGGCAGTTCTACAGATACGCAGTATTTT

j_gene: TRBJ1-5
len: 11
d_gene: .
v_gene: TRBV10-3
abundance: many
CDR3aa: CALGDFGPQHF
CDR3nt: TGTGCCCTTGGGGACTTCGGGCCCCAGCATTTT

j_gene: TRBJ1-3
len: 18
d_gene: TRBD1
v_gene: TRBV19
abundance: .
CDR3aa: CASTAGQGPLSSGNTIYF
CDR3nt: TGTGCCAGTACGGCGGGACAGGGTCCTCTGAGCTCTGGAAACACCATATATTTT

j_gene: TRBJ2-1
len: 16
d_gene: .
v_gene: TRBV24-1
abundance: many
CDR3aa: CATSDFRARGYNEQFF
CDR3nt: TGTGCCACCAGTGATTTCAGGGCCCGGGGGTACAATGAGCAGTTCTTC

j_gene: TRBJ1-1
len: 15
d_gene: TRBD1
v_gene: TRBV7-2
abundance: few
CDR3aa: CASSLVYRGNTEAFF
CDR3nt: TGTGCCAGCAGCTTAGTGTACAGGGGGAACACTGAAGCTTTCTTT

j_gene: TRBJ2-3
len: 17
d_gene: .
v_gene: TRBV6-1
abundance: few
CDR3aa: CASSPLGQLPTPHTQYF
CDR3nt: TGTGCCAGCAGTCCACTGGGGCAGTTACCAACCCCCCATACGCAGTATTTT

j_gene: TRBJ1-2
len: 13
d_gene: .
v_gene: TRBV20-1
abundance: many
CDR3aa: CSARGGVKIGYTF
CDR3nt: TGCAGTGCGCGGGGGGGAGTTAAGATTGGCTACACCTTC

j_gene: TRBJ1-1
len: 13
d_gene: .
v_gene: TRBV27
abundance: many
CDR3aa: CASSFGQPRGAFF
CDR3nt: TGTGCCAGCAGTTTTGGCCAGCCCCGGGGAGCTTTCTTT

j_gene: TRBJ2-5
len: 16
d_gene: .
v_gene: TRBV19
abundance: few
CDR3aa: CASSIVGRAYQETQYF
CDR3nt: TGTGCCAGTAGTATAGTGGGCAGGGCCTACCAAGAGACCCAGTACTTC

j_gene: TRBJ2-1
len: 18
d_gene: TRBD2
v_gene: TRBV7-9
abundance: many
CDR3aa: CASSWGELGDYRHNEQFF
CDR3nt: TGTGCCAGCAGCTGGGGGGAGTTAGGGGACTATCGTCACAATGAGCAGTTCTTC

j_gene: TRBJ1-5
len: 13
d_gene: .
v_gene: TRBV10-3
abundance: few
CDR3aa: CAIGWAANQPQHF
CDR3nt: TGTGCCATCGGTTGGGCAGCTAATCAGCCCCAGCATTTT

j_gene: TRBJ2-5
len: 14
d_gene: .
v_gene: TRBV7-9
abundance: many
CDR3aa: CASSLEVGTGAQYF
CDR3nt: TGTGCCAGCAGCTTAGAAGTCGGTACTGGGGCCCAGTACTTC

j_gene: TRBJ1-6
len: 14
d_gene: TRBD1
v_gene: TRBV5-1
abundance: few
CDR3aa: CASSPDRANSPLHF
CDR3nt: TGCGCCAGCAGTCCGGACAGGGCGAATTCACCCCTCCACTTT

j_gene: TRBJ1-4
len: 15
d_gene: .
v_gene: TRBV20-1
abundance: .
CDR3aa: CSARGTEAPREKLFF
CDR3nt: TGCAGTGCTAGGGGGACGGAGGCCCCTCGGGAAAAACTGTTTTTT

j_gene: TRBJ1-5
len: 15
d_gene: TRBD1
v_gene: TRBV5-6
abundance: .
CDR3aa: CASSYTGVSNQPQHF
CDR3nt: TGTGCCAGCAGCTATACAGGGGTGAGCAATCAGCCCCAGCATTTT

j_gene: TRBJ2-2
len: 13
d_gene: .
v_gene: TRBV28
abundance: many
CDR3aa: CASRSGASGELFF
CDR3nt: TGTGCCAGCAGATCGGGGGCATCCGGGGAGCTGTTTTTT

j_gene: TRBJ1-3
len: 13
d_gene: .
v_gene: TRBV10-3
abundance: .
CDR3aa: CAISGAGKNTIYF
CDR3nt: TGTGCCATCAGCGGAGCGGGAAAAAACACCATATATTTT

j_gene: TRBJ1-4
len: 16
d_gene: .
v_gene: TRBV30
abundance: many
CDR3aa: CAWSGGSVSGGEKLFF
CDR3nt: TGTGCCTGGAGCGGCGGGTCGGTGTCAGGCGGGGAAAAACTGTTTTTT

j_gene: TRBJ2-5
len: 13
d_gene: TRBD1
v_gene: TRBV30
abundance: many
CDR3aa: CAWTQGAQETQYF
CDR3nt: TGTGCCTGGACACAGGGGGCCCAAGAGACCCAGTACTTC

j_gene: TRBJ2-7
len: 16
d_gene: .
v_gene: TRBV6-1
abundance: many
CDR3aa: CASIQKGIRGTYEQYF
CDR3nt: TGTGCCAGCATTCAAAAGGGGATTAGGGGGACCTACGAGCAGTACTTC

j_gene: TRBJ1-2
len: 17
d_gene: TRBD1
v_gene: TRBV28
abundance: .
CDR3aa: CASSQQTGGGINYGYTF
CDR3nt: TGTGCCAGCAGCCAACAGACAGGGGGCGGCATTAACTATGGCTACACCTTC

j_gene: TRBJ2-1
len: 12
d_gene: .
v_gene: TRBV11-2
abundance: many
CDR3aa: CASSLAGDEQFF
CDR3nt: TGTGCCAGCAGCTTAGCTGGAGATGAGCAGTTCTTC

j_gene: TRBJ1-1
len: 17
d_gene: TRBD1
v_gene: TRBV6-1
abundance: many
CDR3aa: CASSFGDRGPRRTEAFF
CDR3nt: TGTGCCAGCAGTTTTGGCGACAGGGGCCCACGGCGGACTGAAGCTTTCTTT

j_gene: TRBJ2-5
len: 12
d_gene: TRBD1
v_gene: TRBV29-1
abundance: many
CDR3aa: CSGGQGKETQYF
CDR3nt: TGCAGCGGGGGACAGGGAAAAGAGACCCAGTACTTC

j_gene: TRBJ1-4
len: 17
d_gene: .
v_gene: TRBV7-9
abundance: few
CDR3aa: CASSLNDFIYREEKLFF
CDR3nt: TGTGCCAGCAGCTTAAATGATTTTATCTACAGGGAGGAAAAACTGTTTTTT

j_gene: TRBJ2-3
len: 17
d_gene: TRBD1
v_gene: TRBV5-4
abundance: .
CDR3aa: CASSSLSGQGAGDTQYF
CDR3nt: TGTGCCAGTTCTTCCCTCTCGGGACAGGGGGCGGGCGATACGCAGTATTTT

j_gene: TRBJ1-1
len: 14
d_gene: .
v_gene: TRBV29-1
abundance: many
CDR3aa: CSVEVVSADIEAFF
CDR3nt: TGCAGCGTTGAGGTCGTCTCGGCGGACATTGAAGCTTTCTTT

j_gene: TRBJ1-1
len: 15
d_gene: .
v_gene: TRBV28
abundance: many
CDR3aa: CASSSPGSQGTEAFF
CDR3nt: TGTGCCAGCAGTTCTCCTGGCTCCCAGGGGACTGAAGCTTTCTTT

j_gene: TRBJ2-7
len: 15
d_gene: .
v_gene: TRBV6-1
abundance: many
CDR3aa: CASSPERQVDYEQYF
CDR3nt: TGTGCCAGCAGTCCCGAAAGACAGGTCGACTACGAGCAGTACTTC

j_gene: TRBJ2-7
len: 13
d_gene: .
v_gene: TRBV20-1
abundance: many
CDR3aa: CSAQKTGAYEQYF
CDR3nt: TGCAGTGCGCAAAAGACAGGCGCGTACGAGCAGTACTTC

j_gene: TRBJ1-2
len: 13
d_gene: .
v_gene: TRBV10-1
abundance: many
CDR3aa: CASSESGSESYTF
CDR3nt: TGCGCCAGCAGTGAGAGCGGGAGTGAAAGCTACACCTTC

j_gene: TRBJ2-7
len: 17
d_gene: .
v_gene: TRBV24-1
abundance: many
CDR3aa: CATRENSRAGTYGEQYF
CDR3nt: TGTGCCACCAGAGAAAATTCCCGGGCCGGTACCTACGGCGAGCAGTACTTC

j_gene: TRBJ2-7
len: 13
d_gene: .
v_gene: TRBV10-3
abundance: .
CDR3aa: CAISGLQTYEQYF
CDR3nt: TGTGCCATCAGTGGGCTCCAAACCTACGAGCAGTACTTC

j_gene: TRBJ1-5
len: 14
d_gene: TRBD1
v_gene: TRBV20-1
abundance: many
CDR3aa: CSAIGTGGGQPQHF
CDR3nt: TGCAGTGCTATAGGGACAGGGGGCGGTCAGCCCCAGCATTTT

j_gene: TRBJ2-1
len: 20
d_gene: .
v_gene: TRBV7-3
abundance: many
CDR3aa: CASSPNYRSSRSDSYNEQFF
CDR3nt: TGTGCCAGCAGCCCAAATTACCGATCAAGTAGGTCCGACTCCTACAATGAGCAGTTCTTC

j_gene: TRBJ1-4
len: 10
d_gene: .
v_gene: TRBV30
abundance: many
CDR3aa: CAFQGEKLFF
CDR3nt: TGTGCCTTCCAAGGCGAAAAACTGTTTTTT

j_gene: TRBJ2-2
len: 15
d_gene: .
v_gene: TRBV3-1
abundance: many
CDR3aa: CASSQRFSQAGELFF
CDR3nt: TGTGCCAGCAGCCAGAGATTCTCCCAAGCCGGGGAGCTGTTTTTT

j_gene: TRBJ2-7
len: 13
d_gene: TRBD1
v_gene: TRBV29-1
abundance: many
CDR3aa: CSVSGTGGDEQYF
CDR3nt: TGCAGCGTATCCGGGACAGGGGGCGACGAGCAGTACTTC